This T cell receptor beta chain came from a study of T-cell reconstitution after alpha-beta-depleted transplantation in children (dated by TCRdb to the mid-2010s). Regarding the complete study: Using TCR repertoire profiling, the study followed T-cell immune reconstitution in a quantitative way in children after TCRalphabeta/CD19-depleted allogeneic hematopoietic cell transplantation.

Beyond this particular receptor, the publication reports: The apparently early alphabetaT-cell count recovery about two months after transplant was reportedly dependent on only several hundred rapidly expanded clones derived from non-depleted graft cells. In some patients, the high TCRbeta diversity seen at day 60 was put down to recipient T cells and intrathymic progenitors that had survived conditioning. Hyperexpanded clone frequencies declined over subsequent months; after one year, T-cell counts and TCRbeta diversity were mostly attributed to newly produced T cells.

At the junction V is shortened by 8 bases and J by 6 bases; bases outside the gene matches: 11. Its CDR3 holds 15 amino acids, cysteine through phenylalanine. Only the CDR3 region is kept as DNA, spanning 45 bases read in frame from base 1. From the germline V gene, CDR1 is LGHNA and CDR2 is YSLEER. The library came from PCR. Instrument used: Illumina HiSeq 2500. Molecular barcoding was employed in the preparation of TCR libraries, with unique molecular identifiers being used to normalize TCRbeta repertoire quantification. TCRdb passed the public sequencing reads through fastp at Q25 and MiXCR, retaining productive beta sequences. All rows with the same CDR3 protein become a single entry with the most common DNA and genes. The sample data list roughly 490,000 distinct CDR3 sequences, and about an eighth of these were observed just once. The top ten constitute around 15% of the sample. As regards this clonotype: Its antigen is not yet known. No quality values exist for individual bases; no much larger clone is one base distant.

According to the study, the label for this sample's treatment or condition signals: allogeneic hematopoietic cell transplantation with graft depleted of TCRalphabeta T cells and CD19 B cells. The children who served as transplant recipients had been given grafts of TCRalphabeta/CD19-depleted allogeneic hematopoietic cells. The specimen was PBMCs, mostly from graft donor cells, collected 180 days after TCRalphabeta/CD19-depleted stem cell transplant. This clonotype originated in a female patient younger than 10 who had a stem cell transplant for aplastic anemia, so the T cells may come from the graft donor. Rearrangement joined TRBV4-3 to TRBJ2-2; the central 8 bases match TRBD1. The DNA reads TGCGCCAGCTCCCGGGACAGGTTTGGATCCGGGGAGCTGTTTTTT. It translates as CASSRDRFGSGELFF.